This T cell receptor beta chain emerged from a study of blood T cell repertoires in COVID-19 (dated by TCRdb to about 2020). Study-level background: Samples from collaborators originated in the United States, Italy and Spain and spanned both the acute and convalescent phases of COVID-19. The material from the prospective study consisted of cDNA or gDNA derived from T cells, B-cell-depleted T cells, or PBMCs. Subjects who had been exposed to COVID-19, were actively infected with it, or had recovered from it provided the deeply sampled blood TCRbeta repertoires that made up the dataset. A freely available public database, intended as a resource for researchers studying the immune response to SARS-CoV-2, is where the repertoires were released. The samples were drawn from two sources: the first 160 participants of the ongoing ImmuneRACE study, and fewer than 1,500 subjects contributed by 6 global collaborators. Sample metadata almost always included a de-identified subject ID, COVID-19 status, age in years and sex. Where available, HLA class I and class II types were taken from metadata supplied by the sample provider and were not determined by assay-based typing.

According to the germline V gene, CDR1 reads SGHAT and CDR2 reads FQNNGV. V and J lose 1 base and 0 bases, and a span of 8 bases separates them. The CDR3 contains 15 residues, cysteine and phenylalanine counted. Only the CDR3 region is kept as DNA, spanning 45 bases read in frame from base 1. Whole blood was collected in K2EDTA tubes by collaborating institutions according to the institutions' own protocols. For TCRbeta analysis, collaborators shipped samples in one of three forms: frozen whole blood, isolated PBMCs, or DNA extracted from either of those sample types. Points on this clone: There is no known antigen for this receptor. No much larger clonotype is one base removed from it; base qualities were not supplied.

Results and caveats for the whole study, not just this receptor: The quantity of clinical and demographic metadata differed by source and by participant and was supplied without curation.

TCRbeta CDR3 regions were amplified from genomic DNA by means of the immunoSEQ Assay, a bias-controlled multiplex PCR. The authors' pipeline ran thus. The number of nucleated cells in each sample was estimated by amplification of reference gene primers within the assay. To quantify the absolute abundance of each unique TCRbeta CDR3 rearrangement, sequence reads were collapsed and filtered. For each sample, productive Simpson clonality was calculated as the square root of Simpson's diversity index across productive rearrangements. The table comes from immuneACCESS by way of TCRdb, which keeps in-frame sequences with V and J called. Part of the clones is missing from these tables; in studies checked, under half for an unresolved V gene and the rest for unknown reasons. V and J calls and clone size are those listed in that table; D and trimming were worked out from the DNA. This sample has about 98,000 clones in its table, and roughly 86% of those were observed once. The leading ten clones occupy about 9.3% of the sample.

The V gene is TRBV11-2 and the J gene is TRBJ2-3; the D gene cannot be resolved reliably. The receptor was derived from a man aged 45 to 65 with acute or convalescent COVID-19. Sequenced input: peripheral blood. The CDR3 region reads CASSLGLPSTDTQYF. At the DNA level, the sequence is TGTGCCAGCAGCTTAGGGCTCCCAAGCACAGATACGCAGTATTTT.